The rows below give T cell receptor beta chains drawn from one sample of a study of cytotoxic CD8 clonotypes in ibrutinib-treated CLL. Assay: immunoSEQ multiplex PCR; the TCRdb copy retains only in-frame clones and omits some. The sample shows approximately 130,000 clones, around 84% of them seen only once. Sequences were derived from PBMCs, sampled after 24 months of ibrutinib treatment. The receptors come from a human donor with chronic lymphocytic leukemia. CDR3s include the opening cysteine and the closing phenylalanine or tryptophan. A D gene is named only where the DNA matches it firmly.

TRBJ2-5 | TRBV7-7 | - | TGTGCCAGCAGCCCCCAGGGACGGCTGGGAGAGACCCAGTACTTC | CASSPQGRLGETQYF
TRBJ1-4 | TRBV18 | - | TGTGCCAGCTCGCCACAGCTTCAGGGCGGAGAAAAACTGTTTTTT | CASSPQLQGGEKLFF
TRBJ1-5 | TRBV4-2 | - | TGTGCCAGCAGCCAAGTAAGGCCGCAGTACGGTCAGCCCCAGCATTTT | CASSQVRPQYGQPQHF
TRBJ2-2 | TRBV6-1 | - | TGTGCCAGCAGTGGCCGGGACCCAGCATTAACCGGGGAGCTGTTTTTT | CASSGRDPALTGELFF
TRBJ2-3 | TRBV9 | - | TGTGCCAGCAGCGTGCAAGGGGGACTACCCACAGATACGCAGTATTTT | CASSVQGGLPTDTQYF
TRBJ1-6 | TRBV4-1 | - | TGCGCCAGCAGCTCCTCGGCTGTCGGGCTAGGGTATAATTCACCCCTCCACTTT | CASSSSAVGLGYNSPLHF
TRBJ1-5 | TRBV6-6 | - | TGTGCCAGCAGTTACGGACAGAGTAGCAATCAGCCCCAGCATTTT | CASSYGQSSNQPQHF
TRBJ1-2 | TRBV14 | TRBD1 | TGTGCCAGCAGCCAAGATCGCGGGACAGGGCATGGCTACACCTTC | CASSQDRGTGHGYTF
TRBJ1-1 | TRBV19 | - | TGTGCCAGTAGTGAGGGGACTGAAGCTTTCTTT | CASSEGTEAFF
TRBJ1-6 | TRBV15 | TRBD1 | TGTGCCACCAGCAGAGATCGGACAGGGAGTTCACCCCTCCACTTT | CATSRDRTGSSPLHF
TRBJ2-1 | TRBV4-3 | - | TGCGCCAGCAGCCATACTCCGGACGCGTCCTACAATGAGCAGTTCTTC | CASSHTPDASYNEQFF
TRBJ2-7 | TRBV11-2 | TRBD1 | TGTGCCAGCAGCTCCGGGACAGGGGCCTACGAGCAGTACTTC | CASSSGTGAYEQYF
TRBJ1-4 | TRBV29-1 | TRBD1 | TGCAGCGTTATAGGACAGGGGCGGGCTAATGAAAAACTGTTTTTT | CSVIGQGRANEKLFF
TRBJ1-1 | TRBV10-3 | - | TGTGCCATCAGTGTTCGGGGGAACACTGAAGCTTTCTTT | CAISVRGNTEAFF
TRBJ2-7 | TRBV29-1 | - | TGCAGCGTTGGCGGGGTATCCTACGAGCAGTACTTC | CSVGGVSYEQYF
TRBJ2-1 | TRBV19 | - | TGTGCCAGTAGTATTAGGGGGATAGGGTACAATGAGCAGTTCTTC | CASSIRGIGYNEQFF